This record concerns one T cell receptor (beta chain) sequence. Its antigen remains unidentified. The sample comes from a study of T-cell memory formation after mild COVID-19. The study, taken as a whole, reports: Contracting clones from day 15 to 85 had balanced CD4/CD8; later expanders favoured CD4+.

The CDR3 sequence is 14 residues long. CDR1 and CDR2 (germline): SGHVS, FNYEAQ. Trimming left V 0 bases short and J 8 bases short, with 11 bases between. TCRdb reprocessed the 5' RACE reads with MiXCR, giving one entry per CDR3 protein. The sample carries around 420,000 distinct CDR3 sequences, roughly 24% recorded once. The specimen was PBMCs or a T cell subset sorted from them (not recorded which). The chain joins TRBV7-6 to TRBJ2-1; D is undetermined. This receptor was identified in an adult woman who had mild COVID-19 (a few samples of this study predate the infection). Cell type and time point are not known. The CDR3 sequence: CASSLAAPGHEQFF. CDR3 DNA: TGTGCCAGCAGCTTAGCCGCCCCGGGTCATGAGCAGTTCTTC.